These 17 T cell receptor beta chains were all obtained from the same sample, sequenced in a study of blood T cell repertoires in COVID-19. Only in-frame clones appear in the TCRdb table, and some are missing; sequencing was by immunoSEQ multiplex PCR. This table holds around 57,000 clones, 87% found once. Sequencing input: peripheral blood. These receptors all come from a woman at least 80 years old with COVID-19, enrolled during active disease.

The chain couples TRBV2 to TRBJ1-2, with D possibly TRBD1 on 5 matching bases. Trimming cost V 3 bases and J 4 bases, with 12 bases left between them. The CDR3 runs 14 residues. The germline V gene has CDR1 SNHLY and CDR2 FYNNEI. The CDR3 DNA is TGTGCCAGCAGTGAGGAGGGGCTTGTCTATGGCTACACCTTC. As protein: CASSEEGLVYGYTF.

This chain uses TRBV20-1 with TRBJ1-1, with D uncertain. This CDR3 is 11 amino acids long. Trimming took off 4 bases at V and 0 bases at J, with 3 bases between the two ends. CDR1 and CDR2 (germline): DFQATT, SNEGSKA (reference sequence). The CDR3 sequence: CSAIMNTEAFF. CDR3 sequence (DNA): TGCAGTGCTATCATGAACACTGAAGCTTTCTTT.

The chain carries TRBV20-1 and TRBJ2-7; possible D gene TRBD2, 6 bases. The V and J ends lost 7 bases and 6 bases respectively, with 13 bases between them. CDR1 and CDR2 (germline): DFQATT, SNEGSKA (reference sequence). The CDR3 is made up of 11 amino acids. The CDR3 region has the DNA TGCAGTGTTCGGGCGGGGTTCGAGCAGTACTTC. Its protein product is CSVRAGFEQYF.

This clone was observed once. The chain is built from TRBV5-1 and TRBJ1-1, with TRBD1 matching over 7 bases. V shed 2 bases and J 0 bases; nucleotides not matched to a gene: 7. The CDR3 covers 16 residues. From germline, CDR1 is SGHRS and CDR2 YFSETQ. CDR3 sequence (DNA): TGCGCCAGCAGCTTCGTTCCACAGGGGATGAACACTGAAGCTTTCTTT. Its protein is CASSFVPQGMNTEAFF.

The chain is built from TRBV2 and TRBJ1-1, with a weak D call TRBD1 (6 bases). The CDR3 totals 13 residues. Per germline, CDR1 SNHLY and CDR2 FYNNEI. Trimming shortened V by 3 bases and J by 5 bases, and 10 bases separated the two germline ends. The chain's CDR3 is CASSDRGGTEAFF. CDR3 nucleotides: TGTGCCAGCAGTGACAGGGGTGGGACTGAAGCTTTCTTT.

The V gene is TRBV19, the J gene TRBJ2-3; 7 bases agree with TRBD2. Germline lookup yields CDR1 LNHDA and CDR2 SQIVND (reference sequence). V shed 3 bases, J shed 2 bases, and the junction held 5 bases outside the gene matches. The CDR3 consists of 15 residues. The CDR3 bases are TGTGCCAGTAGTATGGGGGGGGTGGCCACAGATACGCAGTATTTT. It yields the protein CASSMGGVATDTQYF.

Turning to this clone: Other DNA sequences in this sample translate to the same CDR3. The CDR3 protein is CATSRGRLAGGNNEQFF. The CDR3 nucleotides are TGTGCCACCAGCAGAGGAAGGCTAGCGGGGGGAAACAATGAGCAGTTCTTC. The rearrangement links TRBV15 to TRBJ2-1; TRBD2 matches 11 bases. J was trimmed by 5 bases and V by 1 base; bases with no gene match: 7. Germline V gene sequence: CDR1 LNHNV, CDR2 YYDKDF (reference sequence). The CDR3 spans 17 residues. Complete variable domain (other parts from reference TRBV15 and TRBJ2-1): DAMVIQNPRYQVTQFGKPVTLSCSQTLNHNVMYWYQQKSSQAPKLLFHYYDKDFNNEADTPDNFQSRRPNTSFCFLDIRSPGLGDTAMYLCATSRGRLAGGNNEQFFGPGTRLTVL.

Here the CDR3 DNA reads TGTGCCAGCAGCCGACTAGCGGGGGGGACAGATACGCAGTATTTT. It codes for CASSRLAGGTDTQYF. This chain uses TRBV3-1 (or the pseudogene TRBV3-2) with TRBJ2-3, with 14 bases that match TRBD2. V was pared by 4 bases and J by 3 bases, with 0 bases of the junction left unmatched. This CDR3 has 15 residues. Germline CDR1 reads LGHDT; CDR2 reads YNNKEL (reference sequence).

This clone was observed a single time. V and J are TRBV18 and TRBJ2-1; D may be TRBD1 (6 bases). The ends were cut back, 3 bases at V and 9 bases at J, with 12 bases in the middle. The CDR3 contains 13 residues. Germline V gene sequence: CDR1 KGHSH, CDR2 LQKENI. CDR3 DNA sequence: TGTGCCAGCTCACCTAATACAGGGTTTGAGCAGTTCTTC. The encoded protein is CASSPNTGFEQFF.

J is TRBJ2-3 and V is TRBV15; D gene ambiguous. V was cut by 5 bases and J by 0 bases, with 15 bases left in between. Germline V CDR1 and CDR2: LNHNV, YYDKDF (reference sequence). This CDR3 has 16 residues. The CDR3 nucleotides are TGTGCCACCAGCCGAATAGACACCTACAGCACAGATACGCAGTATTTT. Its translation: CATSRIDTYSTDTQYF.

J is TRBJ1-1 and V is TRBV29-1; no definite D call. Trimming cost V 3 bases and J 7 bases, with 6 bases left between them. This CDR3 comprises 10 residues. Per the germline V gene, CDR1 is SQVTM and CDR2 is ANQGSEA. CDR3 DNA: TGCAGCGTTGACCCAGGTGAAGCTTTCTTT. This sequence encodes CSVDPGEAFF.

The CDR3 DNA reads TGTGCCAGCAGTCTCGAGGAGACCCAGTACTTC. This sequence encodes CASSLEETQYF. This chain uses TRBV11-2 with TRBJ2-5; no reliable D call. The CDR3 spans 11 residues. Looked up from germline, CDR1 is SGHAT and CDR2 is FQNNGV. V dropped 6 bases and J dropped 5 bases, with 7 bases sitting between them.

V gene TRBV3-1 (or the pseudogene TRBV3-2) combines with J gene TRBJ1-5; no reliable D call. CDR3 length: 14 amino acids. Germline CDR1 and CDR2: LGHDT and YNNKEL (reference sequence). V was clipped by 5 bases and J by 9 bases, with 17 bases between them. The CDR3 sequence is CASSSRSGLTPQHF. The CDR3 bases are TGTGCCAGCAGCTCCAGATCGGGGTTGACGCCCCAGCATTTT.

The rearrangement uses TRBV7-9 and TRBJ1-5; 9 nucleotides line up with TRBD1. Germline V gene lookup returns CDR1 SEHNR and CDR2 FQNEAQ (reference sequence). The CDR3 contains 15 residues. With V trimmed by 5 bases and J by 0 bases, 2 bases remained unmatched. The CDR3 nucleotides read TGTGCCAGCAGCGCACAGGGGGCTAGCAATCAGCCCCAGCATTTT. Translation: CASSAQGASNQPQHF. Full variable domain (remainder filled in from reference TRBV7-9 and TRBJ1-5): DTGVSQNPRHKITKRGQNVTFRCDPISEHNRLYWYRQTLGQGPEFLTYFQNEAQLEKSRLLSDRFSAERPKGSFSTLEIQRTEQGDSAMYLCASSAQGASNQPQHFGDGTRLSIL.

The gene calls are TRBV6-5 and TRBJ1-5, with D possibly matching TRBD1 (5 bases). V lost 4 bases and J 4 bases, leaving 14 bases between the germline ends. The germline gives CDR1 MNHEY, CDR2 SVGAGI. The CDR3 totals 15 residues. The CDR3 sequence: CASSWRDGRNQPQHF. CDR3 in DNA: TGTGCCAGCAGTTGGCGGGACGGTCGGAATCAGCCCCAGCATTTT.

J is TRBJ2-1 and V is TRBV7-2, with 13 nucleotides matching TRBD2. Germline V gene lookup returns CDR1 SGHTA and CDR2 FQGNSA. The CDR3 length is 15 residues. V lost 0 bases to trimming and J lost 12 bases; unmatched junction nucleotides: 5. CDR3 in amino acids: CASSLARLAGGWQFF. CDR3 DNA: TGTGCCAGCAGCTTAGCGCGACTAGCGGGGGGCTGGCAGTTCTTC.

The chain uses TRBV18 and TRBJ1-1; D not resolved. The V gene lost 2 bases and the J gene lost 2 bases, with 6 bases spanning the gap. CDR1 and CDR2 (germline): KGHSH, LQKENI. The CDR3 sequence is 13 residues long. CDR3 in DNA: TGTGCCAGCTCACCAAAGAGCAACACTGAAGCTTTCTTT. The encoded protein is CASSPKSNTEAFF.